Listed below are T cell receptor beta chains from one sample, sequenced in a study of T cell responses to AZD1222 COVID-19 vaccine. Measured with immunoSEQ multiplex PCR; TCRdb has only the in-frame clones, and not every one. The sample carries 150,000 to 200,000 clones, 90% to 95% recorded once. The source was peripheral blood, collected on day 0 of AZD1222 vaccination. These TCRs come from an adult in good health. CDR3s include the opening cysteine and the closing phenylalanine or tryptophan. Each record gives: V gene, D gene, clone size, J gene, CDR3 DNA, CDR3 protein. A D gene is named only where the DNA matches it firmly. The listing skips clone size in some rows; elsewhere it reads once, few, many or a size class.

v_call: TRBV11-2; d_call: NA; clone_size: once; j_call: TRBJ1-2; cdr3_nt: TGTGCCAGCAGCTTAGGGCAGGGGAGAAGGCGGTGGGGCTACACCTTC; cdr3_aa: CASSLGQGRRRWGYTF
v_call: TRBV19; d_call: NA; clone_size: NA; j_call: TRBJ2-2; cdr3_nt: TGTGCCAGTAGTGTGACAGGTGTGAACACCGGGGAGCTGTTTTTT; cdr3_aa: CASSVTGVNTGELFF
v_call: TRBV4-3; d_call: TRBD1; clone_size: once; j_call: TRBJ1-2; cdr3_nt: TGCGCCAGCAGCCCCCTAGTGGAGACAGGGAAGGCGCACTATGGCTACACCTTC; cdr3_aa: CASSPLVETGKAHYGYTF
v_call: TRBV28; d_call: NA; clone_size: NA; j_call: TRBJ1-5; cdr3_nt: TGTGCCAGCAGTTTAGTTTATCAGCCCCAGCATTTT; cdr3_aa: CASSLVYQPQHF
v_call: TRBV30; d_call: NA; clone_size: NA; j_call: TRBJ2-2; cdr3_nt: TGTGCCTGGAGACCTCAGGAGGCCGGGGAGCTGTTTTTT; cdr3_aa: CAWRPQEAGELFF
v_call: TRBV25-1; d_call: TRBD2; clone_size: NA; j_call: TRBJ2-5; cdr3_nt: TGTGCCAGCTCCGGACTAGCGGGGGGGAAAGAGACCCAGTACTTC; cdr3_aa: CASSGLAGGKETQYF
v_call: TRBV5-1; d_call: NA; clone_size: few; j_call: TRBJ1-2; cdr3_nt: TGCGCCAGCAGCTTGGTGTTGGGGTACGGAGCTAACTATGGCTACACCTTC; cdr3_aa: CASSLVLGYGANYGYTF
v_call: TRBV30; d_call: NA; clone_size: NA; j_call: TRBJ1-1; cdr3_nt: TGTGCCTGGAGTGTAGGCAGGGGTGGTACTGAAGCTTTCTTT; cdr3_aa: CAWSVGRGGTEAFF
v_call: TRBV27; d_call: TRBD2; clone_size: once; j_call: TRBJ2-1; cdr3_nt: TGTGCCAGCAGTCCCGCGGGGCGGGGGGGAATCAATGAGCAGTTCTTC; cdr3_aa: CASSPAGRGGINEQFF
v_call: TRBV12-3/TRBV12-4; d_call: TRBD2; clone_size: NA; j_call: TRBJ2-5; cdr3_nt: TGTGCCAGCACCATCTGGGGGGGAGAGACCCAGTACTTC; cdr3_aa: CASTIWGGETQYF
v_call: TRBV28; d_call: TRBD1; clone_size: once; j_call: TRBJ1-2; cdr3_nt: TGTGCCAGCAGGGGACAGGCGCTCTATGGCTACACCTTC; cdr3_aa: CASRGQALYGYTF
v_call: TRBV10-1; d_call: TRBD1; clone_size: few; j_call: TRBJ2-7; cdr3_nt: TGCGCCACCAGCAGGGACAGGAATTACGAGCAGTACTTC; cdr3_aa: CATSRDRNYEQYF
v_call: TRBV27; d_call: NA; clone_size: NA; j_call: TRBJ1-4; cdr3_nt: TGTGCCAGCAGACTACAGGGTACAACTAATGAAAAACTGTTTTTT; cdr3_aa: CASRLQGTTNEKLFF
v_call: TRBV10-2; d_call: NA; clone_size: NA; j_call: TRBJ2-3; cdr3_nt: TGCGCCAGCAGTGAATCCAGCGGCACAGATACGCAGTATTTT; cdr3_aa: CASSESSGTDTQYF
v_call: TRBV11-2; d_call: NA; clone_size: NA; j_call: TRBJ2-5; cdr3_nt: TGTGCCAGCAGCCCGAGACGCAAAATCCGGGACTCCCAAGAGACCCAGTACTTC; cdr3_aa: CASSPRRKIRDSQETQYF
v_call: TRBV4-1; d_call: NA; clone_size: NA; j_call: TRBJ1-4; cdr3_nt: TGCGCCAGCAGCCAAGAGGAGACAGGTGAAAAACTGTTTTTT; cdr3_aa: CASSQEETGEKLFF
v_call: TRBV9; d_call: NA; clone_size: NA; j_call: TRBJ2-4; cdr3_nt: TGTGCCAGCAGCGTAGCAGGTACGAGCATTCAGTACTTC; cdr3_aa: CASSVAGTSIQYF
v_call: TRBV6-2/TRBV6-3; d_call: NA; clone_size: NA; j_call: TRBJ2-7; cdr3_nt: TGTGCCAGCAGTTTGGCTGACTCCTACGAGCAGTACTTC; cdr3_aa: CASSLADSYEQYF
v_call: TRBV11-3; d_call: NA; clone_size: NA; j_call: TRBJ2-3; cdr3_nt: TGTGCCAGCAGCTTAGTCCGGGACTTAGATACGCAGTATTTT; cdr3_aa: CASSLVRDLDTQYF
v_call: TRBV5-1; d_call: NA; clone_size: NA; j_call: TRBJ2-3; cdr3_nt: TGCGCCAGCAACCTGGGGCCTAGCACAGATACGCAGTATTTT; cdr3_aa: CASNLGPSTDTQYF
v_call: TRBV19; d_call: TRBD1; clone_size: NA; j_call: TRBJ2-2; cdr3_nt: TGTGCCAGTAGTTCGCCGACAGGGTCCGGGGAGCTGTTTTTT; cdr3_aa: CASSSPTGSGELFF
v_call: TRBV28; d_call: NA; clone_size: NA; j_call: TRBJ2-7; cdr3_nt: TGTGCCAGCTCACCTGAAGGGGGAAAAATCTACGAGCAGTACTTC; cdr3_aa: CASSPEGGKIYEQYF
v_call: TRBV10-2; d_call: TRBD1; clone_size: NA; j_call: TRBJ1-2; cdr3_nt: TGCGCCAGCAGCCCCGGGGAGGGGGCGGGTGGCTACACCTTC; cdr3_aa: CASSPGEGAGGYTF
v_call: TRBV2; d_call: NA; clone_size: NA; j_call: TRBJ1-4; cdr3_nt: TGTGCCAGCAGTGTGGGGGGGGCAGAAAAACTGTTTTTT; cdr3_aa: CASSVGGAEKLFF
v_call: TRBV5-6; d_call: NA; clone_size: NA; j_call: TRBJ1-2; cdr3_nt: TGTGCCAGCAGCCCTGATAGGGGATATAGCTATGGCTACACCTTC; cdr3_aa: CASSPDRGYSYGYTF
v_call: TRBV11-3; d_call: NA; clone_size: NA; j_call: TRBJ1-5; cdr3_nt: TGTGCCAGCAGCTTTTCAGGGGCCGGTCAGCCCCAGCATTTT; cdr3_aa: CASSFSGAGQPQHF
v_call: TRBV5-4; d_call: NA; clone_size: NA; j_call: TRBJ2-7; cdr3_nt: TGTGCCAGCAGCTTGGGGAAGGACGAGCAGTACTTC; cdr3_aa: CASSLGKDEQYF
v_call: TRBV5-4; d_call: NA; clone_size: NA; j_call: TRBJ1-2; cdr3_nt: TGTGCCAGCAGCATACCGACGGGGACCAACTATGGCTACACCTTC; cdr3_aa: CASSIPTGTNYGYTF
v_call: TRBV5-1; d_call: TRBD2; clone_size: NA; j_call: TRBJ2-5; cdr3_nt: TGCGCCAGCAGCTTGGCGGTAGCGGGGGGTACCCAGTACTTC; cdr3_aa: CASSLAVAGGTQYF
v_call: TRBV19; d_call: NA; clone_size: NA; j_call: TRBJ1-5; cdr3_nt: TGTGCCAGTAGTAGACAGGTCTACGTAGGGCAGCCCCAGCATTTT; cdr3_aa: CASSRQVYVGQPQHF
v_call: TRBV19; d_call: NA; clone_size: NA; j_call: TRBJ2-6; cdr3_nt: TGTGCCAGTAGTATAGGTGAAGCTGGGGCCAACGTCCTGACTTTC; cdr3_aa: CASSIGEAGANVLTF
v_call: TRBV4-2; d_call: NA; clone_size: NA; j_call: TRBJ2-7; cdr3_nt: TGTGCCAGCAGCCAAGTCCTGAACAGATCCTACGAGCAGTACTTC; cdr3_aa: CASSQVLNRSYEQYF
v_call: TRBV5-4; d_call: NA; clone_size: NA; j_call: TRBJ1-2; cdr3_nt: TGTGCCAGCAGCTTAGACCCGGTATTAGGCGGCTATGGCTACACCTTC; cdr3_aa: CASSLDPVLGGYGYTF
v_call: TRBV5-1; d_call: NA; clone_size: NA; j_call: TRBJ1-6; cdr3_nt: TGCGCCAGCAGCTTGGGGGACAAGTATTCACCCCTCCACTTT; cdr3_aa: CASSLGDKYSPLHF
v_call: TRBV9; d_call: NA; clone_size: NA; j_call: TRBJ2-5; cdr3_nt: TGTGCCAGCAGCGTAGACGGCAGTGGAGAGACCCAGTACTTC; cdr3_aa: CASSVDGSGETQYF
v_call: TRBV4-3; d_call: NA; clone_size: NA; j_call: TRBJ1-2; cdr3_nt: TGCGCCAGCAGCCAAGATTCGGGCAGGGCCAACTATGGCTACACCTTC; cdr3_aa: CASSQDSGRANYGYTF
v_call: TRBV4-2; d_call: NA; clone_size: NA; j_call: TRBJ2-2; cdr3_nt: TGTGCCAGCAGCCAAGACCCTCCGGTAGCAGCGAACACCGGGGAGCTGTTTTTT; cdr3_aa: CASSQDPPVAANTGELFF
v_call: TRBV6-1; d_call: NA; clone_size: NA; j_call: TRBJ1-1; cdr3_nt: TGTGCCAGCAGTGAAAACCCTGTGGGGGGAGCTTTCTTT; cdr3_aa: CASSENPVGGAFF
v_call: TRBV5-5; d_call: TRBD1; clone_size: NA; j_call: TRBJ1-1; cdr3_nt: TGTGCCAGCAGCGCCTATTACCCCCCACAGGGGGCTTGGACTGAAGCTTTCTTT; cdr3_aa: CASSAYYPPQGAWTEAFF
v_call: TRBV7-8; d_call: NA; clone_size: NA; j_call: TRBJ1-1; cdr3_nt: TGTGCCAGCAGCCACGGAGGGGACACTGAAGCTTTCTTT; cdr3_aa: CASSHGGDTEAFF